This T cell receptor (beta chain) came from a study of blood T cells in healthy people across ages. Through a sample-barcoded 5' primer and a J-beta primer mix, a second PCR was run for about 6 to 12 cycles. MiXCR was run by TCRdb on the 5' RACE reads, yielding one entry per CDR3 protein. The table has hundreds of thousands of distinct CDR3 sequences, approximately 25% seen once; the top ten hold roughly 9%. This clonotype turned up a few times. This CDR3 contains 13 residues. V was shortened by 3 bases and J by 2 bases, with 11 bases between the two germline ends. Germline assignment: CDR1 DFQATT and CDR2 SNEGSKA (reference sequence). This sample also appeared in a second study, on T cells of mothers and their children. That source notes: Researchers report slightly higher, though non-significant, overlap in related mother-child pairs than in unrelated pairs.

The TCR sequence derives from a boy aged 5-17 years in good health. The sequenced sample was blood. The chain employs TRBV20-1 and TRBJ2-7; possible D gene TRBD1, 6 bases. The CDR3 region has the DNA TGCAGTGCTAGCTGGGGGCCAGCCTACGAGCAGTACTTC. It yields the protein CSASWGPAYEQYF.